Following are 12 T cell receptor beta chains from one sample sequenced in a study of cytomegalovirus exposure and HLA in healthy donors. 60 Vbeta and 13 Jbeta primers were used in PCR. The method was immunoSEQ multiplex PCR; TCRdb's version includes in-frame clones alone and lacks a portion of them. The ten most abundant clones cover 1.3% of a sample with just over 150,000 clones. Sequences were obtained from PBMCs. These receptors all come from a woman aged 55-70 years in good health and CMV-seronegative.

The V and J genes are TRBV5-1 and TRBJ1-2; no definite D call. Germline CDR1 and CDR2: SGHRS and YFSETQ. The CDR3 spans 13 residues. Trimming cost V 7 bases and J 5 bases, with 15 bases left between them. Here the CDR3 reads CASREPGPYGYTF. The CDR3, as DNA: TGCGCCAGCCGGGAACCAGGTCCTTATGGCTACACCTTC.

The chain joins TRBV5-1 to TRBJ2-1; D perhaps matches TRBD2 (6 bases). The CDR3 is 15 amino acids. Germline V CDR1 and CDR2: SGHRS, YFSETQ. Deletions cut 0 bases from V and 2 bases from J, with 9 bases between. In DNA form, the CDR3 reads TGCGCCAGCAGCTTGGAGGCGGGAACCTACAATGAGCAGTTCTTC. It yields the protein CASSLEAGTYNEQFF.

The chain carries TRBV28 and TRBJ2-4; unclear D gene. The CDR3 has 14 amino acids. Looked up from germline, CDR1 is MDHEN and CDR2 is SYDVKM. Trimming left V 6 bases short and J 1 base short, with 10 bases between. The CDR3 loop is CASSPNWAKNIQYF. The CDR3 DNA follows: TGTGCCAGCAGCCCTAACTGGGCCAAAAACATTCAGTACTTC. The variable domain in full, with the rest retrieved from reference TRBV28 and TRBJ2-4, is DVKVTQSSRYLVKRTGEKVFLECVQDMDHENMFWYRQDPGLGLRLIYFSYDVKMKEKGDIPEGYSVSREKKERFSLILESASTNQTSMYLCASSPNWAKNIQYFGAGTRLSVL.

V and J are TRBV18 and TRBJ2-1, with 14 bases identical to TRBD2. The CDR3 length is 15 residues. The trim removed 6 bases at V and 7 bases at J, leaving 5 bases unmatched. Looked up from germline, CDR1 is KGHSH and CDR2 is LQKENI. The CDR3 spells CASSTTSGRDNEQFF. CDR3 sequence (DNA): TGTGCCAGCTCTACGACTAGCGGGAGGGATAATGAGCAGTTCTTC.

The chain is built from TRBV7-3 and TRBJ2-2; 13 bases are a match to TRBD2. The V segment lost 5 bases and the J segment 6 bases; nucleotides outside the gene matches: 3. In germline, CDR1 is SGHTA, CDR2 FQGTGA. There are 15 residues in the CDR3. CDR3 amino acids: CASSLGLAGAGELFF. CDR3 coding DNA: TGTGCCAGCAGCCTTGGACTAGCGGGAGCCGGGGAGCTGTTTTTT. Supplemented by reference TRBV7-3 and TRBJ2-2, the full variable domain reads GAGVSQTPSNKVTEKGKYVELRCDPISGHTALYWYRQSLGQGPEFLIYFQGTGAADDSGLPNDRFFAVRPEGSVSTLKIQRTERGDSAVYLCASSLGLAGAGELFFGEGSRLTVL.

The V gene is TRBV5-1, the J gene TRBJ2-7; 7 bases align to TRBD1. Germline values: CDR1 SGHRS, CDR2 YFSETQ. The CDR3 length is 14 residues. Germline trimming cut 4 bases from V and 1 base from J; bases unmatched to any gene: 5. The CDR3 sequence: CASSQPTGSYEQYF. In nucleotides, the CDR3 is TGCGCCAGCAGCCAACCGACAGGGTCCTACGAGCAGTACTTC.

The V call is TRBV5-6, the J call TRBJ1-2, with 9 bases lining up with TRBD1. Trimming cost V 7 bases and J 7 bases; bases outside gene matches: 17. The germline CDR1 and CDR2 sequences are SGHDT and YYEEEE. The CDR3 is made up of 16 amino acids. CDR3 nucleotides: TGTGCCAGCGGGTATGGGACAGGGTGGTCTCCCAGTGGCTACACCTTC. Its translation is CASGYGTGWSPSGYTF.

The chain carries TRBV27 and TRBJ1-1; D unclear. CDR1 and CDR2 from the germline V gene are MNHEY and SMNVEV (reference sequence). The CDR3 length is 14 residues. V lost 2 bases, J lost 3 bases, and 10 bases lay in between. CDR3 amino acids: CASSLTGSYTEAFF. Here the CDR3 DNA reads TGTGCCAGCAGTTTAACGGGGTCGTACACTGAAGCTTTCTTT.

The V and J genes are TRBV4-2 and TRBJ2-7; 10 bases are a match to TRBD2. Germline assignment: CDR1 LGHNA and CDR2 YNFKEQ. Unmatched junction bases numbered 6, after V lost 3 bases and J lost 1 base. CDR3 length: 16 residues. CDR3 in DNA: TGTGCCAGCAGCCACTCTACTAGCGGGGAGTCCTACGAGCAGTACTTC. This translates into CASSHSTSGESYEQYF.

V usage is TRBV6-6 and J usage is TRBJ1-1; TRBD1 might be the D (6 bases). Germline V CDR1 and CDR2: MNHNY, SVGAGI (reference sequence). The CDR3 runs 16 residues. Trimming shortened V by 3 bases and J by 1 base, and 15 bases separated the two germline ends. The CDR3, as DNA: TGTGCCAGCAGTTATGGGGGGGGCAAGGGGAACACTGAAGCTTTCTTT. It codes for CASSYGGGKGNTEAFF.

The rearrangement links TRBV4-1 to TRBJ2-1, with D possibly TRBD2 on 6 matching bases. Germline V gene data show CDR1 as MGHRA and CDR2 as YSYEKL. The ends were cut back, 4 bases at V and 12 bases at J, with 13 bases in the middle. CDR3 length: 12 amino acids. DNA for the CDR3: TGCGCCAGCAGCCCCCTCGGGGGAGGGCAGTTCTTC. Protein sequence: CASSPLGGGQFF.

The chain couples TRBV7-9 to TRBJ1-1; D ambiguous. V lost 10 bases, J lost 4 bases, and 13 bases lay in between. CDR3 size: 12 residues. The germline V gene encodes CDR1 SEHNR and CDR2 FQNEAQ (reference sequence). This CDR3 is CATSRAPTEAFF. The CDR3 coding sequence is TGTGCCACCTCGAGGGCGCCCACTGAAGCTTTCTTT.